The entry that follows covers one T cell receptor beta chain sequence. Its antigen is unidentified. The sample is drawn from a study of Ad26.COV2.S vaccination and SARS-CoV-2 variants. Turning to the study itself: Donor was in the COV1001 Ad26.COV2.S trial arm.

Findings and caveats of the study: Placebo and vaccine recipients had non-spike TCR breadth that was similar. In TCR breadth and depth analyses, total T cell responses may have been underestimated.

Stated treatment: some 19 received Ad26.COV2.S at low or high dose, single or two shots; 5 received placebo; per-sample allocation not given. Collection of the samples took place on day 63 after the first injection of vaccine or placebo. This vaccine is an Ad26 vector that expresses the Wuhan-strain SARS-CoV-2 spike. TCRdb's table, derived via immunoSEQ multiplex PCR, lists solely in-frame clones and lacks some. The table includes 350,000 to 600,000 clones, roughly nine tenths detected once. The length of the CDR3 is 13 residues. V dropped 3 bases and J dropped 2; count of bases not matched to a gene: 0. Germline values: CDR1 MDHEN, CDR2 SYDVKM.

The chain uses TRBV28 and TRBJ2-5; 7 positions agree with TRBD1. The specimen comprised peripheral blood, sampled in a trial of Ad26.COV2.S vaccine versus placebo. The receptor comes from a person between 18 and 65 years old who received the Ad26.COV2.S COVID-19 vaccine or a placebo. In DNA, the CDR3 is TGTGCCAGCAGTTTGGGACAGCAAGAGACCCAGTACTTC. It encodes CASSLGQQETQYF.